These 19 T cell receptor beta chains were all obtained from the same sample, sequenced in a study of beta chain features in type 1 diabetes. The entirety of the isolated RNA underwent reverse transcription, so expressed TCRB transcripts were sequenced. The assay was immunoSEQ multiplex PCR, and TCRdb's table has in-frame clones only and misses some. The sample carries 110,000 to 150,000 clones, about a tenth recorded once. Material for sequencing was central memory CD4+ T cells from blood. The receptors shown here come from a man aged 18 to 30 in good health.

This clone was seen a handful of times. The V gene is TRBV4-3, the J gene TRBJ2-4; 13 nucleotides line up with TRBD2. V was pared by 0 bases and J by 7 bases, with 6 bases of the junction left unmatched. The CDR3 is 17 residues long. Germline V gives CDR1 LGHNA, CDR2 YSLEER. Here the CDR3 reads CASSQETSGGAVNIQYF. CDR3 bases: TGCGCCAGCAGCCAAGAAACTAGCGGGGGGGCCGTGAACATTCAGTACTTC.

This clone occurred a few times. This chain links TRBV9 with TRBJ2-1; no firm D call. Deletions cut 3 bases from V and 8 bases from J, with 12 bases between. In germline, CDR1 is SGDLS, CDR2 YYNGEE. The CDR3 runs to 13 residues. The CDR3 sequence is CASSANIRDEQFF. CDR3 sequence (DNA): TGTGCCAGCAGCGCCAACATTCGGGATGAGCAGTTCTTC.

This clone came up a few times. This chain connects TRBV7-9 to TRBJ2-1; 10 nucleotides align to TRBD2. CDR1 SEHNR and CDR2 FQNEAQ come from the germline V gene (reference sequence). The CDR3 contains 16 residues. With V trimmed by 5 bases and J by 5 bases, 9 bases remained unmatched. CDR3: CASSRLSGLADNEQFF. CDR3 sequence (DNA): TGTGCCAGCAGCCGACTGTCCGGACTAGCGGACAATGAGCAGTTCTTC.

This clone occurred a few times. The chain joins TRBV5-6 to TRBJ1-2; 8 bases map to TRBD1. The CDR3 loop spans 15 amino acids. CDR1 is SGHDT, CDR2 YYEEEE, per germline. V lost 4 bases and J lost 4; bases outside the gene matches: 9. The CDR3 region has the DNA TGTGCCAGCAGCCAGAACAGGGGGAGCGGCTATGGCTACACCTTC. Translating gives CASSQNRGSGYGYTF.

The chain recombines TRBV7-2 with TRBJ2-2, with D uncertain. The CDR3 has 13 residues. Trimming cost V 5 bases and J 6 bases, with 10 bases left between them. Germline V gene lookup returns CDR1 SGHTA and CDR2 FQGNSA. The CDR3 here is CASSARQAGELFF. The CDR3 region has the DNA TGTGCCAGCAGCGCTCGACAAGCCGGGGAGCTGTTTTTT.

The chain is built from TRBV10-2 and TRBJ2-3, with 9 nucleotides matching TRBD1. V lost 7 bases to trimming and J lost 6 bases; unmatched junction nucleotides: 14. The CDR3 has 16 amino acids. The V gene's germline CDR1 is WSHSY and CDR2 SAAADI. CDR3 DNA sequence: TGCGCCAGCAAACGGGGACAGGGAATTCGTGTGGATACGCAGTATTTT. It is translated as CASKRGQGIRVDTQYF.

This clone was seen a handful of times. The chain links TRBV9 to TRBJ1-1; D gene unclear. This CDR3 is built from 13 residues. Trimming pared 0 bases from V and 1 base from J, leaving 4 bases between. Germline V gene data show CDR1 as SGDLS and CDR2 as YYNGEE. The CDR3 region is CASSVAGNTEAFF. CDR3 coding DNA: TGTGCCAGCAGCGTAGCCGGGAACACTGAAGCTTTCTTT.

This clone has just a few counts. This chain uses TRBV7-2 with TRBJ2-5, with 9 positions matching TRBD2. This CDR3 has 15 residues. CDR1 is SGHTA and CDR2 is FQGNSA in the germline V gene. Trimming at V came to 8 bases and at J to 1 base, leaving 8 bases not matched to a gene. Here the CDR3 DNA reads TGTGCCAGCGGTATCGGCGGGGGGGCCCAAGAGACCCAGTACTTC. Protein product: CASGIGGGAQETQYF.

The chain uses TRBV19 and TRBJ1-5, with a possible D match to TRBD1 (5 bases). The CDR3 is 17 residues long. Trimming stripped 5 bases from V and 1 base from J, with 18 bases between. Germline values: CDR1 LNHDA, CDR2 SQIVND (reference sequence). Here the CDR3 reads CASSLSRGEASNQPQHF. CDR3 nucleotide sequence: TGTGCCAGTAGTCTATCGCGAGGGGAGGCAAGCAATCAGCCCCAGCATTTT.

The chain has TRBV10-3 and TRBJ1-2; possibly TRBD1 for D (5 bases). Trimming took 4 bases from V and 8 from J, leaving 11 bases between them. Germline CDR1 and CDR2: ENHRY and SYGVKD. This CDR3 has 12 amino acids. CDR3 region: CAISVRDGGYTF. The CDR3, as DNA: TGTGCCATCAGTGTCAGGGATGGAGGCTACACCTTC.

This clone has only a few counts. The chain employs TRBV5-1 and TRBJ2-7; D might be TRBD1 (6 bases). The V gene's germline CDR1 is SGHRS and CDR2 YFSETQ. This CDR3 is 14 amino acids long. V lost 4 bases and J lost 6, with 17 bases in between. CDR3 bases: TGCGCCAGCAGCCCACGACAGGCGAGTGGCGAGCAGTACTTC. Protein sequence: CASSPRQASGEQYF.

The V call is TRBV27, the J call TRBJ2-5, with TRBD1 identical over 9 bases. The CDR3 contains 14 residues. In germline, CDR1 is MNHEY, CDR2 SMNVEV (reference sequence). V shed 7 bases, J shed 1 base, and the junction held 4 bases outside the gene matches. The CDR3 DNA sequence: TGTGCCAGCACCAAGGACAGGGGCCAAGAGACCCAGTACTTC. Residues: CASTKDRGQETQYF.

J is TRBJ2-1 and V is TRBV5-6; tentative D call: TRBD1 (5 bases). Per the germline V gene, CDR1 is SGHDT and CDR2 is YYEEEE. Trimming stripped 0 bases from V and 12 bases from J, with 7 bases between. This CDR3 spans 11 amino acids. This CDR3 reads CASSLGGAQFF. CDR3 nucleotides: TGTGCCAGCAGCTTGGGTGGGGCGCAGTTCTTC.

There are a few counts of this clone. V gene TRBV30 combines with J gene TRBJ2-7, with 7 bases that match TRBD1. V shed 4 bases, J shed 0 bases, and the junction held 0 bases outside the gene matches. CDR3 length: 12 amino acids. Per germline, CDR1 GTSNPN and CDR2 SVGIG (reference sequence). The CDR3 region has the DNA TGTGCCTGGACAGGGGGCTCCTACGAGCAGTACTTC. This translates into CAWTGGSYEQYF.

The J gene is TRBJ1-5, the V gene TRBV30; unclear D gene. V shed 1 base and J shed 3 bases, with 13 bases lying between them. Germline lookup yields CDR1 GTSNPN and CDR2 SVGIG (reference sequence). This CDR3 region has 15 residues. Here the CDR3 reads CAWSGKGLYNQPQHF. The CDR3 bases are TGTGCCTGGAGTGGGAAAGGACTCTACAATCAGCCCCAGCATTTT. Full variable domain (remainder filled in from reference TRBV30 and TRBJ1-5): SQTIHQWPATLVQPVGSPLSLECTVEGTSNPNLYWYRQAAGRGLQLLFYSVGIGQISSEVPQNLSASRPQDRQFILSSKKLLLSDSGFYLCAWSGKGLYNQPQHFGDGTRLSIL.

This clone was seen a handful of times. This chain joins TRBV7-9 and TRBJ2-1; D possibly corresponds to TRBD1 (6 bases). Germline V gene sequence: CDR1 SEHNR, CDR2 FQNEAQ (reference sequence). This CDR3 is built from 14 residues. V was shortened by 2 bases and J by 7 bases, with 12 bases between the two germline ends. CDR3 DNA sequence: TGTGCCAGCAGCTTAATCACAGGGCGGAATGAGCAGTTCTTC. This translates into CASSLITGRNEQFF.

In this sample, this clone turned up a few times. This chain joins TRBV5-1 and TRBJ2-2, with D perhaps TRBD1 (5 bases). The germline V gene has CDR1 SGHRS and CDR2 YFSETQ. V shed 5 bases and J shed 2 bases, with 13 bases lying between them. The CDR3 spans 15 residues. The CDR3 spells CASSLKDTNTGELFF. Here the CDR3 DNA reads TGCGCCAGCAGTCTGAAGGACACCAACACCGGGGAGCTGTTTTTT. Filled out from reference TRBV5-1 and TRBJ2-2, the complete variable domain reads KAGVTQTPRYLIKTRGQQVTLSCSPISGHRSVSWYQQTPGQGLQFLFEYFSETQRNKGNFPGRFSGRQFSNSRSEMNVSTLELGDSALYLCASSLKDTNTGELFFGEGSRLTVL.

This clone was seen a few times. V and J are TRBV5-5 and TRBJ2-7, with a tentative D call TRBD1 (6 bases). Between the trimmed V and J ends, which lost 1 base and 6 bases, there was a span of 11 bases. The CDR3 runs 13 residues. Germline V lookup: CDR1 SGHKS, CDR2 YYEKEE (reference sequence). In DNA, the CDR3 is TGTGCCAGCAGCTTGCCCAGGGGTACCGAGCAGTACTTC. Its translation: CASSLPRGTEQYF.

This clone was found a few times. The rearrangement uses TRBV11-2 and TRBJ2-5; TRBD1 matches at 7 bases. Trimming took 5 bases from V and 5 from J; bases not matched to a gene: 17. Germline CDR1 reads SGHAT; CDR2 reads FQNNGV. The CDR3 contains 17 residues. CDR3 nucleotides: TGTGCCAGCAGCCCTCAAATCCCGACAGGGTCCCCTGAGACCCAGTACTTC. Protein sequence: CASSPQIPTGSPETQYF.